This paragraph reports one T cell receptor beta chain. The antigen is unknown. The data were obtained in a study of identical twins. Notes on the study in general: Out-of-frame TCR alpha sharing in monozygotic twins exceeded recombination model predictions. Those out-of-frame alpha sequences shared by twins showed an excess of low generation probability.

The donor group consisted entirely of healthy Caucasians. The V gene's germline CDR1 is DFQATT and CDR2 SNEGSKA (reference sequence). The length of the CDR3 is 16 residues. Trimming at V came to 0 bases and at J to 8 bases, leaving 10 bases not matched to a gene. A universal primer site was added by template switching, and unique molecular identifiers were carried by the cDNA. TCRdb ran MiXCR on the 5' RACE reads and lists one entry per CDR3 protein. This sample has roughly 1,500,000 distinct CDR3 sequences, with 32% found just once. The sample was cord blood. The clonotype was recovered from a newborn girl in good health. The chain couples TRBV20-1 to TRBJ2-1, with 10 bases lining up with TRBD1. The DNA for the CDR3 is TGCAGTGCTAGAGAGGATGACAGGGGGCAGAAGTATGAGCAGTTCTTC. Its protein is CSAREDDRGQKYEQFF.